This TCR beta chain was documented in a study of blood T cell repertoires in COVID-19. Study-level background: Samples came from the United States, Italy and Spain, spanning acute and convalescent COVID-19. Sample material is recorded as cDNA or gDNA derived from T cells, B-cell-depleted T cells, or PBMCs.

Study processing details: Counts of nucleated cells, estimated from reference gene primer amplification, were obtained. Method: immunoSEQ multiplex PCR; TCRdb's copy keeps in-frame clones and lacks some. V and J calls and clone size are as listed in that table; D and trimming were resolved from the DNA. The repertoire holds roughly 110,000 clones, approximately 84% seen once, with more than 3% in the top ten. V was clipped by 6 bases and J by 6 bases; unmatched bases: 4. The length of the CDR3 is 12 residues. Looked up from germline, CDR1 is KGHSH and CDR2 is LQKENI. Sequenced input: peripheral blood. The V call is TRBV18, the J call TRBJ2-7, with 8 bases identical to TRBD1. The sequence derives from a man aged 40-49 years with acute or convalescent COVID-19. The CDR3: CASSLTGGEQYF. CDR3 coding DNA: TGTGCCAGCTCCCTTACAGGGGGCGAGCAGTACTTC.